This TCR beta chain was profiled in a study of control samples from healthy donors and cancer patients. The repertoire was sequenced with immunoSEQ multiplex PCR; TCRdb's copy has only in-frame clones and lacks some. The sample contains about 21,000 clones, under 90% of which appear only once. Trimming removed 0 bases from V and 0 bases from J, with 9 bases in between. The length of the CDR3 is 15 residues. Germline V lookup: CDR1 SGHRS, CDR2 YFSETQ. The specimen was PBMCs. This TCR derives from a man in his 60s with colorectal cancer. The chain combines TRBV5-1 with TRBJ1-1; D not certain. The CDR3 coding sequence is TGCGCCAGCAGCTTGGCCGCGGGCCTGAACACTGAAGCTTTCTTT. Translated: CASSLAAGLNTEAFF. Complete variable domain (other parts from reference TRBV5-1 and TRBJ1-1): KAGVTQTPRYLIKTRGQQVTLSCSPISGHRSVSWYQQTPGQGLQFLFEYFSETQRNKGNFPGRFSGRQFSNSRSEMNVSTLELGDSALYLCASSLAAGLNTEAFFGQGTRLTVV.